This T cell receptor beta chain is drawn from a study of blood T cells in healthy people across ages. A second PCR, run for roughly 6 to 11 cycles, used a sample-barcoded 5' primer plus a J-beta primer mix. TCRdb ran MiXCR on the 5' RACE reads and lists one entry per CDR3 protein. This table holds more than 900,000 distinct CDR3 sequences, about 27% found once. The authors isolated at least 6.5 million PBMCs per sample. The ends were cut back, 5 bases at V and 8 bases at J, with 12 bases in the middle. CDR3 length: 12 residues. Looked up from germline, CDR1 is SGHTA and CDR2 is FQGNSA. This same sample was also taken into another study, of T cells of mothers and their children. That paper notes: The sample comes from fewer than ten healthy Caucasian donors: mothers and children. For related and unrelated pairs alike, thymic selection shapes TCR recombination output similarly.

This TCR was sampled from a woman in her thirties or forties in good health. V and J are TRBV7-2 and TRBJ1-2, with D perhaps matching TRBD1 (6 bases). Sample: blood. CDR3 sequence (DNA): TGTGCCAGCAGCAACAACAGGGTCGGCTACACCTTC. It specifies CASSNNRVGYTF.